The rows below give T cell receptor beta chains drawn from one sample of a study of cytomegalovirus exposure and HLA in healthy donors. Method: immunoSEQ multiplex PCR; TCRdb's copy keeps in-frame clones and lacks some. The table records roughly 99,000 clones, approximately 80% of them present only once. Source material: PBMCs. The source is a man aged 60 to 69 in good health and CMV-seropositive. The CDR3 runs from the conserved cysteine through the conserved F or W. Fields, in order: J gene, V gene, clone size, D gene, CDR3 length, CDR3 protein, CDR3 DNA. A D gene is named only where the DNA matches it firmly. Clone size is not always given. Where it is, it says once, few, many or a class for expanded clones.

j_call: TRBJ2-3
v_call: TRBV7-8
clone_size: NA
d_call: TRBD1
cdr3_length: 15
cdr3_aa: CASSLAGGRTDTQYF
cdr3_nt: TGTGCCAGCAGCTTAGCAGGGGGCCGCACAGATACGCAGTATTTT

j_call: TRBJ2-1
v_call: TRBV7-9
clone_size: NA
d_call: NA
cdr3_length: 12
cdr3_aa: CASSSRGDEQFF
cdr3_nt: TGTGCCAGCAGCTCGCGGGGTGATGAGCAGTTCTTC

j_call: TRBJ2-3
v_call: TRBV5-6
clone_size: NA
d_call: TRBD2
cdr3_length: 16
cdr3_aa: CASSSYQRGAHNTQYF
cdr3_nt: TGTGCCAGCAGCTCTTACCAGCGGGGGGCCCATAATACGCAGTATTTT

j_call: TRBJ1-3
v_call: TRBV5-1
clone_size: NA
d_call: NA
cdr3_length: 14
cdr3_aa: CASSASGVGNTIYF
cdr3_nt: TGCGCCAGCAGCGCATCCGGGGTTGGAAACACCATATATTTT

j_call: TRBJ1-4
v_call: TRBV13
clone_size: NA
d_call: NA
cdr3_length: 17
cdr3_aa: CASSSRREEGTNEKLFF
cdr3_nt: TGTGCCAGCAGTTCCCGTAGGGAGGAGGGAACTAATGAAAAACTGTTTTTT

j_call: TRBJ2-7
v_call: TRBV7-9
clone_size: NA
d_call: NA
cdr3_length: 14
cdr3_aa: CASSPGTDAYEQYF
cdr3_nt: TGTGCCAGCAGCCCCGGAACAGATGCCTACGAGCAGTACTTC

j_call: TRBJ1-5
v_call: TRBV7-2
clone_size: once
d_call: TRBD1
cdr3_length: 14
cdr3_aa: CASRPDRGNQPQHF
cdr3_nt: TGTGCCAGCAGACCTGACAGGGGGAATCAGCCCCAGCATTTT

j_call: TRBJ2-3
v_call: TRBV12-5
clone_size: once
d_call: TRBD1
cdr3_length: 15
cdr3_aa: CATRGDRAFADTQYF
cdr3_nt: TGTGCTACCCGAGGGGACAGGGCCTTCGCAGATACGCAGTATTTT

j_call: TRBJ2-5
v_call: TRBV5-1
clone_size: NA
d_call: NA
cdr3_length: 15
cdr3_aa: CASSSITGAGETQYF
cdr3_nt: TGCGCCAGCAGCTCTATCACAGGGGCGGGGGAGACCCAGTACTTC

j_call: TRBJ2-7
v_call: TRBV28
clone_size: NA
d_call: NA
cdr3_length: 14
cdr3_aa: CASSRITDRPRLYF
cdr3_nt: TGTGCCAGCAGTCGCATCACCGACAGGCCCCGACTGTACTTC

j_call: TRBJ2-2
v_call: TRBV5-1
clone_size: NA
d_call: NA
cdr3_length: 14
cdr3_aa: CASSLAAGAGELFF
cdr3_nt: TGCGCCAGCAGCTTGGCGGCAGGGGCCGGGGAGCTGTTTTTT

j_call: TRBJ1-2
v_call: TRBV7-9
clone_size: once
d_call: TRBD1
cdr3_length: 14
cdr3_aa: CASSLGQGADGYTF
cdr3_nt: TGTGCCAGCAGCTTAGGGCAGGGGGCAGATGGCTACACCTTC

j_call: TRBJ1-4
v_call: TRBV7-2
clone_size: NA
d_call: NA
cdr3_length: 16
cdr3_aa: CASSLVPTGINEKLFF
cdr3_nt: TGTGCCAGCAGCTTAGTTCCCACGGGGATAAATGAAAAACTGTTTTTT

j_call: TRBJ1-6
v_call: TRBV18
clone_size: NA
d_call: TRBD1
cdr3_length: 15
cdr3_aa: CASSPGDRVNSPLHF
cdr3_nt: TGTGCCAGCTCACCAGGGGACAGGGTTAATTCACCCCTCCACTTT

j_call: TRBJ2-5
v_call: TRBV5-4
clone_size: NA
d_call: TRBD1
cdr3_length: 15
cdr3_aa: CASSPAPTGSETQYF
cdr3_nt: TGTGCCAGCAGCCCTGCCCCGACAGGGAGCGAGACCCAGTACTTC

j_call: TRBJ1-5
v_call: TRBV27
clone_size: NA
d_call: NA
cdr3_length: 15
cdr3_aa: CASSLYRAPNQPQHF
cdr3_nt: TGTGCCAGCAGTTTATACCGCGCCCCTAATCAGCCCCAGCATTTT

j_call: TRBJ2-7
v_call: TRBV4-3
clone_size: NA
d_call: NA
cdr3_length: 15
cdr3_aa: CASSQGQGTTYEQYF
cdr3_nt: TGCGCCAGCAGCCAAGGACAGGGGACTACCTACGAGCAGTACTTC

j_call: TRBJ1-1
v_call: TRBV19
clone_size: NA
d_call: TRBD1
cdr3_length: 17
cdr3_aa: CASSPYTGQAPETEAFF
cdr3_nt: TGTGCCAGTAGTCCTTACACGGGACAGGCCCCCGAGACTGAAGCTTTCTTT

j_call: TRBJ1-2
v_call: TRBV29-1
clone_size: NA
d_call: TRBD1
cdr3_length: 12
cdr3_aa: CSVDDRVGGYTF
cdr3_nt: TGCAGCGTTGACGACAGGGTCGGGGGCTACACCTTC

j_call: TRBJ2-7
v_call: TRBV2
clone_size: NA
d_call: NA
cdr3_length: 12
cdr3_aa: CASSVGHHEQYF
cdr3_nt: TGTGCCAGCAGTGTTGGCCACCACGAGCAGTACTTC

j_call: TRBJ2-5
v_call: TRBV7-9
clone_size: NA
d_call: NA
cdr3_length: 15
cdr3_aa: CASSFTHGGGETQYF
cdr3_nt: TGTGCCAGCAGCTTTACTCACGGGGGTGGGGAGACCCAGTACTTC

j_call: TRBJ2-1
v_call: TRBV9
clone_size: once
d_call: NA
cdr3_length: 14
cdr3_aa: CASSVGPGIGEQFF
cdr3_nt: TGTGCCAGCAGCGTAGGTCCGGGAATAGGTGAGCAGTTCTTC

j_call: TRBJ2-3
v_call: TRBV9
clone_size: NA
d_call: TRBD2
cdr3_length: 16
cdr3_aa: CASSPFSGTSTDTQYF
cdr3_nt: TGTGCCAGCAGCCCCTTTAGCGGGACTAGCACAGATACGCAGTATTTT

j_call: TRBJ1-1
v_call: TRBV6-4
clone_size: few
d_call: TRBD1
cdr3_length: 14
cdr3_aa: CASREQGASTEAFF
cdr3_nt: TGTGCCAGCAGGGAACAGGGGGCGAGTACTGAAGCTTTCTTT

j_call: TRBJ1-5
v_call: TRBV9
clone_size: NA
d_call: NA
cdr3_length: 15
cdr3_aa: CASSSHQALNQPQHF
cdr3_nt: TGTGCCAGCAGCTCCCACCAGGCCCTCAATCAGCCCCAGCATTTT

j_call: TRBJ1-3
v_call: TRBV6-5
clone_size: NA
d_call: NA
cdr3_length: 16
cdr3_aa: CASSLTQGGSGNTIYF
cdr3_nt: TGTGCCAGCAGTTTAACACAGGGAGGGTCTGGAAACACCATATATTTT

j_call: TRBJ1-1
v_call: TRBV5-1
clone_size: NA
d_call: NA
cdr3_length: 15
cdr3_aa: CASSTLGTQNTEAFF
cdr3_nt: TGCGCCAGCAGCACGCTGGGGACACAGAACACTGAAGCTTTCTTT

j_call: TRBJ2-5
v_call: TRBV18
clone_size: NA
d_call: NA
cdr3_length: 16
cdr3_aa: CASSAVSRVSIETQYF
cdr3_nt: TGTGCCAGCTCAGCAGTAAGCAGGGTGTCGATCGAGACCCAGTACTTC

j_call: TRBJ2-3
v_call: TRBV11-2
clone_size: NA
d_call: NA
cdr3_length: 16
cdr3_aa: CASSARGGGPTDTQYF
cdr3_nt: TGTGCCAGCAGCGCCCGGGGCGGGGGCCCAACAGATACGCAGTATTTT

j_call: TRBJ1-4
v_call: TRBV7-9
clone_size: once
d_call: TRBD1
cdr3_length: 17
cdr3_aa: CASSFRTGGRANEKLFF
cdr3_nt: TGTGCCAGCAGCTTCCGGACAGGGGGACGAGCTAATGAAAAACTGTTTTTT

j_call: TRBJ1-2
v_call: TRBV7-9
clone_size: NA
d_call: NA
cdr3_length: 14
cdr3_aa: CASSLGSGNYGYTF
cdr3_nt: TGTGCCAGCAGCTTGGGTTCAGGGAACTATGGCTACACCTTC

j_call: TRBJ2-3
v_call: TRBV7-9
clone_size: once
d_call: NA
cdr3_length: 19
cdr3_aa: CASSLEVVRPAHTGDTQYF
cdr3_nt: TGTGCCAGCAGCTTAGAAGTAGTCAGGCCGGCGCACACAGGTGATACGCAGTATTTT

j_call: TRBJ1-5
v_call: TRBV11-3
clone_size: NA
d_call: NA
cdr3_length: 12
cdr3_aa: CASIPDFYPNGF
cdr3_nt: TGTGCCAGCATCCCGGACTTTTATCCCAACGGGTTT

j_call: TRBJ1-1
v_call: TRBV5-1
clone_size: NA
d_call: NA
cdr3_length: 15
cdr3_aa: CASSLVVRGGTEAFF
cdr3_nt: TGCGCCAGCAGCTTGGTGGTTAGGGGGGGTACTGAAGCTTTCTTT

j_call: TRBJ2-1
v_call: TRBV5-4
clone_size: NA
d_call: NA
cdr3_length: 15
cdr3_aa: CASSFGGPSYNEQFF
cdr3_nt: TGTGCCAGCAGCTTCGGGGGGCCCTCCTACAATGAGCAGTTCTTC

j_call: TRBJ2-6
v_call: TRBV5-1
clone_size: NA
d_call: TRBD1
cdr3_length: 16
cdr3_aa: CASSLAGGAGANVLTF
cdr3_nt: TGCGCCAGCAGCTTGGCAGGGGGCGCTGGGGCCAACGTCCTGACTTTC

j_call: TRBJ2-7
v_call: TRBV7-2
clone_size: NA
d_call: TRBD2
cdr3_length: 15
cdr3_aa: CASSFRTSGTYEQYF
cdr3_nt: TGTGCCAGCAGCTTCCGGACTAGCGGGACCTACGAGCAGTACTTC

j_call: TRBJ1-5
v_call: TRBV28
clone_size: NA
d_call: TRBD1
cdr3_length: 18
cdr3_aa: CASSLTRGQGYSNQPQHF
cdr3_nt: TGTGCCAGCAGTTTAACTAGGGGACAGGGGTATAGCAATCAGCCCCAGCATTTT

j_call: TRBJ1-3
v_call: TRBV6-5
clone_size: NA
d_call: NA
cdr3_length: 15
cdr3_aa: CASSPFGGTGNTIYF
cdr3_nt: TGTGCCAGCAGTCCGTTTGGGGGGACTGGAAACACCATATATTTT

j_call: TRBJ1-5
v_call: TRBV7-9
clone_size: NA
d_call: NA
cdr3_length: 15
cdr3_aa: CASSLDGFSNQPQHF
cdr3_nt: TGTGCCAGCAGCTTAGACGGTTTTAGCAATCAGCCCCAGCATTTT